Presented here are 4 T cell receptor beta chains from one specimen sequenced in a study of shared T cell receptors in the human thymus. Repertoires were generated with immunoSEQ multiplex PCR, while TCRdb's copy carries only in-frame clones and drops some. The sample gives 540,000 or so clones, 70% to 80% of which show up once; 0.013% is in the top ten. These data were likewise used in another study, on human thymus T cells.

The sequencing input was thymocytes. Receptors originate from a boy under two years old with a congenital heart defect.

The V gene is TRBV13, the J gene TRBJ2-3, with 11 bases matching TRBD1. Trimming at V came to 6 bases and at J to 3 bases, leaving 11 bases not matched to a gene. This CDR3 region has 17 residues. The germline V gene has CDR1 PRHDT and CDR2 FYEKMQ (reference sequence). The CDR3 reads CASRTQVGTGGTDTQYF. In DNA form, the CDR3 reads TGTGCCAGCAGAACCCAGGTTGGGACAGGGGGTACAGATACGCAGTATTTT.

J is TRBJ2-3 and V is TRBV27; TRBD2 matches 12 bases. J gave up 4 bases and V 7 bases, and 9 bases lay outside the gene matches. CDR3 length equals 16 residues. Germline values: CDR1 MNHEY, CDR2 SMNVEV (reference sequence). The CDR3 spells CASTLLAGGPSDTQYF. CDR3 coding DNA: TGTGCCAGCACCCTCCTAGCGGGAGGGCCCTCAGATACGCAGTATTTT.

This clone has only one observation. The J gene is TRBJ1-5, the V gene TRBV12-5; D is undetermined. This CDR3 is 18 amino acids long. Germline V gene sequence: CDR1 LGHNT, CDR2 FRNRAP. V lost 1 base and J 4 bases, leaving 20 bases between the germline ends. In DNA, the CDR3 is TGTGCTAGTGGTTTGGCATCTTGGCCCCTCGTTTGGAATCAGCCCCAGCATTTT. It translates to CASGLASWPLVWNQPQHF. Filled out from reference TRBV12-5 and TRBJ1-5, the complete variable domain reads DARVTQTPRHKVTEMGQEVTMRCQPILGHNTVFWYRQTMMQGLELLAYFRNRAPLDDSGMPKDRFSAEMPDATLATLKIQPSEPRDSAVYFCASGLASWPLVWNQPQHFGDGTRLSIL.

The rearrangement uses TRBV6-5 and TRBJ2-1; TRBD2 aligns across 12 bases. Germline lookup yields CDR1 MNHEY and CDR2 SVGAGI. CDR3 size: 16 residues. The junction had 10 bases not matched to a gene; V was cut back by 4 bases and J by 9 bases. The CDR3 DNA reads as TGTGCCAGCAGTTTCAATACTAGCGGGAGGTGTAGTGAGCAGTTCTTC. This gives the protein CASSFNTSGRCSEQFF.